What follows are 2 T cell receptor beta chains derived from one specimen sequenced in a study of Ad26.COV2.S vaccination and SARS-CoV-2 variants. Data came from immunoSEQ multiplex PCR; TCRdb stores just in-frame clones and leaves some out. This table has around 450,000 clones, roughly 89% appearing once. Treatment: approximately 18 received Ad26.COV2.S at low or high dose, single or two shots; several received placebo; per-sample allocation not given. Samples analyzed were those drawn on day 63 after the first vaccine or placebo injection. Sequenced material: peripheral blood, taken in a trial of Ad26.COV2.S vaccine versus placebo. These receptors were taken from a person aged 18-65 years who received the Ad26.COV2.S COVID-19 vaccine or a placebo.

The chain links TRBV4-3 to TRBJ2-6; tentatively, D is TRBD1 (6 bases). The CDR3 runs to 17 residues. Trimming left V 0 bases short and J 2 bases short, with 11 bases between. From germline, CDR1 is LGHNA and CDR2 YSLEER. CDR3 in DNA: TGCGCCAGCAGCCAAGAGGACAGCATCGCTGGGGCCAACGTCCTGACTTTC. It translates to CASSQEDSIAGANVLTF.

This clone showed up just once. The J gene is TRBJ2-3, the V gene TRBV2; 8 nucleotides match TRBD2. The CDR3 extends over 17 amino acids. The trim removed 6 bases at V and 0 bases at J, leaving 11 bases unmatched. Germline V gene lookup returns CDR1 SNHLY and CDR2 FYNNEI. The CDR3 DNA is TGTGCCAGCAGGCACCTAATAGCGGGGATTAGCACAGATACGCAGTATTTT. Its translation is CASRHLIAGISTDTQYF.